The 11 T cell receptor beta chains below were found in one sample sequenced in a study of blood T cell repertoires in COVID-19. The table came from immunoSEQ multiplex PCR; TCRdb's copy has only in-frame clones and leaves some out. The sample lists over 150,000 clones, 80% to 90% occurring once. Sequencing input: peripheral blood. The receptors here all came from a woman aged 60-70 years with COVID-19, enrolled during active disease.

This clone was detected once. This chain joins TRBV30 and TRBJ1-1; 10 bases are a match to TRBD1. This CDR3 is built from 17 residues. Germline V gives CDR1 GTSNPN, CDR2 SVGIG (reference sequence). J gave up 1 base and V 4 bases, and 12 bases lay outside the gene matches. CDR3 region: CAWIGQPGTGANTEAFF. As DNA, the CDR3 is TGTGCCTGGATCGGGCAACCCGGGACAGGGGCGAACACTGAAGCTTTCTTT.

This clone showed up just once. This sequence joins TRBV3-1 (or the pseudogene TRBV3-2) and TRBJ2-7; D possibly corresponds to TRBD1 (6 bases). The V gene lost 4 bases and the J gene lost 5 bases, with 21 bases spanning the gap. The germline CDR1 and CDR2 sequences are LGHDT and YNNKEL (reference sequence). CDR3 length: 16 residues. The CDR3: CASSRPGTSIRNEQYF. DNA of the CDR3: TGTGCCAGCAGCCGTCCCGGGACATCCATTCGGAACGAGCAGTACTTC.

The chain employs TRBV3-1 (or the pseudogene TRBV3-2) and TRBJ1-3; TRBD1 is a possible D gene (5 bases). The CDR3 consists of 14 residues. V gave up 4 bases and J gave up 4 bases, with 11 bases separating them. From germline, CDR1 is LGHDT and CDR2 YNNKEL (reference sequence). The CDR3 loop is CASSPTGVGNTIYF. CDR3 nucleotide sequence: TGTGCCAGCAGCCCGACGGGGGTCGGAAACACCATATATTTT.

The chain links TRBV2 to TRBJ1-2; D is undetermined. Trimming took off 8 bases at V and 8 bases at J, with 15 bases between the two ends. The CDR3 contains 12 residues. From germline, CDR1 is SNHLY and CDR2 FYNNEI. CDR3 amino acids: CASEGGHGGYTF. In nucleotides, the CDR3 is TGTGCCAGCGAAGGTGGTCACGGGGGCTACACCTTC. The variable domain in full, with the rest retrieved from reference TRBV2 and TRBJ1-2, is EPEVTQTPSHQVTQMGQEVILRCVPISNHLYFYWYRQILGQKVEFLVSFYNNEISEKSEIFDDQFSVERPDGSNFTLKIRSTKLEDSAMYFCASEGGHGGYTFGSGTRLTVV.

The V gene is TRBV3-1 (or the pseudogene TRBV3-2), the J gene TRBJ1-5; no clear D. Germline CDR1 reads LGHDT; CDR2 reads YNNKEL (reference sequence). The CDR3 loop spans 14 amino acids. V was pared by 4 bases and J by 4 bases, with 11 bases between. The CDR3 DNA is TGTGCCAGCAGCCCCGGGGTTAGGAATCAGCCCCAGCATTTT. Protein: CASSPGVRNQPQHF.

V is TRBV29-1 and J is TRBJ1-1; 10 bases line up with TRBD1. With V trimmed by 3 bases and J by 4 bases, 5 bases remained unmatched. Germline loops: CDR1 SQVTM, CDR2 ANQGSEA. The CDR3 sequence is 14 residues long. The chain's CDR3 is CSVDPTGGGTEAFF. CDR3 in DNA: TGCAGCGTTGACCCGACAGGGGGCGGCACTGAAGCTTTCTTT.

As to this clone: Mismatch with germline at one junction end may stem from a read error. The chain recombines TRBV7-7 with TRBJ2-5; possibly TRBD2 for D (6 bases). CDR3 length: 14 residues. Per the germline V gene, CDR1 is SSHAT and CDR2 is FNYEAQ (reference sequence). DNA of the CDR3: TGTGCTAGCAGCTTGTCGGGGGTTCAAGAGACCCAGTACTTC. Encoded protein: CASSLSGVQETQYF.

This clone was counted only a few times. The chain is built from TRBV19 and TRBJ2-3, with D possibly being TRBD2 (6 bases). CDR1 is LNHDA and CDR2 is SQIVND in the germline V gene (reference sequence). This CDR3 contains 15 residues. Trimming pared 3 bases from V and 1 base from J, leaving 11 bases between. CDR3 loop: CASSIWASGTDTQYF. As DNA, the CDR3 is TGTGCCAGTAGTATTTGGGCTAGCGGCACAGATACGCAGTATTTT.

The rearrangement uses TRBV11-2 and TRBJ2-1; TRBD1 is a possible D gene (5 bases). The CDR3 runs to 15 residues. V was clipped by 1 base and J by 4 bases, with 11 bases between them. Germline CDR1 SGHAT, CDR2 FQNNGV. CDR3 residues: CASSLGQGTYNEQFF. CDR3 DNA: TGTGCCAGCAGCTTAGGGCAGGGTACTTACAATGAGCAGTTCTTC.

The chain couples TRBV2 to TRBJ1-5; 8 nucleotides agree with TRBD1. With V trimmed by 5 bases and J by 1 base, 1 base remained unmatched. The CDR3 loop spans 14 amino acids. Germline CDR1 SNHLY, CDR2 FYNNEI. The CDR3 loop is CASSRQGSNQPQHF. CDR3 DNA sequence: TGTGCCAGCAGTAGACAGGGGAGCAATCAGCCCCAGCATTTT.

The genes are TRBV7-9 and TRBJ1-2, with D possibly TRBD1 on 6 matching bases. Trimming removed 7 bases from V and 0 bases from J, with 15 bases in between. The CDR3 sequence is 15 residues long. Germline values: CDR1 SEHNR, CDR2 FQNEAQ (reference sequence). CDR3 sequence (DNA): TGTGCCAGCACCAAGGACAGCCGTACTAACTATGGCTACACCTTC. The encoded protein is CASTKDSRTNYGYTF.